This paragraph reports one T cell receptor beta chain. What this receptor recognizes is not known. No clone much larger than this one lies a single base away; base qualities are absent. The protocol used for the library was the immunoSEQ multiplex PCR assay. The source is immuneACCESS, and TCRdb retained only in-frame sequences with V and J called. Part of the clones is not carried over; for the studies checked, unresolved V genes explain less than half of this, and the remainder is unexplained. In all, the sample holds some 24,000 clones, and roughly nine tenths of those were seen once. Roughly a tenth of the sample rests with the top ten. The sample originates from a study of T cell changes during pregnancy in multiple sclerosis (dated by TCRdb to about 2019). Describing the broader study: The study looked at changes in the T cell repertoire across pregnancy in women with multiple sclerosis.

Inclusive of the bounding cysteine and phenylalanine, the CDR3 is 15 residues long. Only the CDR3 DNA stays, 45 bases, in frame from base 1. V is pared back by 0 bases and J by 0 bases, with 8 bases lying between the germline termini. Reading the germline V gene gives CDR1 MNHEY and CDR2 SVGAGI. The V and J segments used are TRBV6-5 and TRBJ1-1; a confident D gene designation cannot be given. The sequence came from a female donor in good health, enrolled as a control in a pregnancy study. The sequences come from CD8+ T cells from peripheral blood mononuclear cells, collected in the third trimester of pregnancy. This receptor has the CDR3 CASSYSRLVNTEAFF. The nucleotides are TGTGCCAGCAGTTACTCACGGTTGGTGAACACTGAAGCTTTCTTT.